Sequencing of this T cell receptor beta chain was carried out in a study of CD8+ T cells in alopecia areata. Study in general: Each of the treated patients was given oral tofacitinib, 5 to 10 mg twice daily, for moderate-to-severe alopecia areata. Affected scalp percentage gauged treated patients' severity.

The treatment here: oral pan-JAK inhibitor, 5-10 mg twice daily. CD4+ and CD8+ T cells were sorted from PBMCs stained for CD3, CD4 and CD8. Extracted from the samples, RNA was reverse transcribed into cDNA to serve as the sequencing template. Measured with immunoSEQ multiplex PCR; TCRdb has only the in-frame clones, and not every one. The sample has some 220,000 clones, more than 45% seen once; the top ten hold around 1.5%. The sequencing used CD4+ T cells sorted from blood, collected at week 4, from a patient treated with tofacitinib. The TCR was taken from a human donor with alopecia areata.

The CDR3 is CAWRGSGANVLTF. CDR3 nucleotides: TGTGCCTGGAGGGGCTCTGGGGCCAACGTCCTGACTTTC. The gene calls are TRBV30 and TRBJ2-6; D call uncertain. CDR3 size: 13 residues. V was cut by 3 bases and J by 0 bases, with 3 bases left in between. Germline CDR1 GTSNPN, CDR2 SVGIG (reference sequence).